This TCR beta chain was sequenced in a study of OX40 agonist ivuxolimab in advanced cancers. Study-level background: Cohort: 80% to 90% men, mean age 60, aged roughly 23 to 79.

A remark on this clone: What it recognizes is unknown.

Generated by immunoSEQ multiplex PCR, the TCRdb table keeps only in-frame clones and is missing some. The sample contains tens of thousands of clones, 84% of which appear only once. Study findings and constraints: Partial responders treated at 0.1-3.0 mg/kg exhibited clonal expansion among the lowest measured.

The CDR3 sequence is 16 residues long. In germline, CDR1 is SGHDN, CDR2 FVKESK. The V end was cut by 4 bases, the J end by 7 bases, with 20 bases between. The sampling schedule covered blood at baseline, cycle 4 day 1, and cycle 7 day 1. The V call is TRBV14, the J call TRBJ2-1; possible D gene TRBD2, 5 bases. The sequence derives from an adult with an advanced solid tumor such as melanoma, head and neck, liver or kidney cancer. This material consisted of CD4+ or CD8+ T cells sorted from blood, taken in a trial of the OX40 agonist ivuxolimab. The CDR3 loop is CASSPSTGKKKNEQFF. The CDR3 DNA is TGTGCCAGCAGCCCAAGTACGGGGAAAAAGAAGAATGAGCAGTTCTTC.